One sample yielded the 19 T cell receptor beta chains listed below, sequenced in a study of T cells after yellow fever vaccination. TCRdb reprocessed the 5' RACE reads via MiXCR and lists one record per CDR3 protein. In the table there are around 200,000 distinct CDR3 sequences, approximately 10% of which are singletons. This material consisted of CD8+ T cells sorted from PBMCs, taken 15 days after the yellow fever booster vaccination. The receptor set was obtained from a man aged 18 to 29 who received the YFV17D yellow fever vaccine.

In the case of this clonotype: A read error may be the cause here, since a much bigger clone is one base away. This chain's CDR3 is CAGFSGWRADTQYF. DNA of the CDR3: TGTGCCGGTTTCTCGGGGTGGCGGGCAGATACGCAGTATTTT. The genes are TRBV28 and TRBJ2-3; D perhaps matches TRBD2 (5 bases). Trimming took 11 bases from V and 4 from J, leaving 19 bases between them. This CDR3 contains 14 residues. Germline V gene data show CDR1 as MDHEN and CDR2 as SYDVKM. The variable domain in full, completed from reference TRBV28 and TRBJ2-3, reads DVKVTQSSRYLVKRTGEKVFLECVQDMDHENMFWYRQDPGLGLRLIYFSYDVKMKEKGDIPEGYSVSREKKERFSLILESASTNQTSMYLCAGFSGWRADTQYFGPGTRLTVL.

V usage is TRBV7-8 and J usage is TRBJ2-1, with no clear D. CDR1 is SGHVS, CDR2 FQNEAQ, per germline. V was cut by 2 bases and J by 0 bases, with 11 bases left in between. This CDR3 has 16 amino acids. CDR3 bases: TGTGCCAGCAGCTTACTTGGCGGATACTCCTACAATGAGCAGTTCTTC. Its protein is CASSLLGGYSYNEQFF.

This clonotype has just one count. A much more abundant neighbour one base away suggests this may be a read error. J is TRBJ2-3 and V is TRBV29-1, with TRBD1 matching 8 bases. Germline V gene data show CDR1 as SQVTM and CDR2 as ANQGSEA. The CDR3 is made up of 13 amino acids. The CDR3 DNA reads TGCAGAGCCGAGGACAGGGTCCCAGATACGCAGTATTTT. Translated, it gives CRAEDRVPDTQYF.

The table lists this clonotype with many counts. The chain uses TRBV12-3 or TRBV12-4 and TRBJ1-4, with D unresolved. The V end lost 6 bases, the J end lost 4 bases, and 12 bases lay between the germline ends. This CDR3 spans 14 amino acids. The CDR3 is CASRGGRINEKLFF. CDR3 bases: TGTGCCAGCAGGGGAGGACGGATTAATGAAAAACTGTTTTTT.

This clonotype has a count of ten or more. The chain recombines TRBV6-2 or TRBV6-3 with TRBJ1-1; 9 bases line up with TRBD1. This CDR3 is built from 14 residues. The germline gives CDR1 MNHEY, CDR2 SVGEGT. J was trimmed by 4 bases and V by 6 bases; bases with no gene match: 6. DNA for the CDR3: TGTGCCAGCAGGGGCAGGACAGGGGCCACTGAAGCTTTCTTT. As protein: CASRGRTGATEAFF.

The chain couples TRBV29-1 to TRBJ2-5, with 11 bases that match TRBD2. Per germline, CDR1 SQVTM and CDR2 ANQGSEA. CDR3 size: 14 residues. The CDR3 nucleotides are TGCAGTCTAGCGGGGGGCCCTCTGTTGGAGACCCAGTACTTC. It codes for CSLAGGPLLETQYF.

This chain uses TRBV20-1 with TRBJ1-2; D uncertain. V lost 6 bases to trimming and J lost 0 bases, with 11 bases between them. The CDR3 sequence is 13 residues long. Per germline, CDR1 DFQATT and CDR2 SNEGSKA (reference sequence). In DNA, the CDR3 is TGCAGTGCATTAAGTGCGTCTAACTATGGCTACACCTTC. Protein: CSALSASNYGYTF.

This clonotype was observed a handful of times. The CDR3 DNA is TGTGCCAGCAGTTACACGGTGGGAGCCTACGAGCAGTACGTC. The encoded protein is CASSYTVGAYEQYV. The J gene is TRBJ2-7, the V gene TRBV6-5; D may be TRBD2 (5 bases). The V end lost 2 bases, the J end lost 2 bases, and 10 bases lay between the germline ends. The CDR3 covers 14 residues. Germline CDR1 is MNHEY and CDR2 is SVGAGI.

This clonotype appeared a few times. The CDR3 DNA sequence: TGCGCCAGCAGCCAAGGACGTAACTCCCAAGAGACCCAGTACTTC. It codes for CASSQGRNSQETQYF. The chain joins TRBV5-1 to TRBJ2-5; D is ambiguous. Trimming took 4 bases from V and 1 from J, leaving 14 bases between them. Germline CDR1 reads SGHRS; CDR2 reads YFSETQ. The CDR3 is 15 amino acids.

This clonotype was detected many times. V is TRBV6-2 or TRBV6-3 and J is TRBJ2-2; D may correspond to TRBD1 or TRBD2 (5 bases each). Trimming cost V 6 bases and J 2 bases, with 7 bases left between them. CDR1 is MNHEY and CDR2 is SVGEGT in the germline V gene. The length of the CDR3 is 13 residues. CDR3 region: CASSRGNTGELFF. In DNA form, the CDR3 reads TGTGCCAGCAGCCGGGGCAACACCGGGGAGCTGTTTTTT.

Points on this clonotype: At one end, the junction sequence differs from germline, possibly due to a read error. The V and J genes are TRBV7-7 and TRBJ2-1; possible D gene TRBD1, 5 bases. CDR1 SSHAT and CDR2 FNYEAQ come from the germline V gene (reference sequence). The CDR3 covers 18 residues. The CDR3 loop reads CASSLTDLGRELSNEQFF. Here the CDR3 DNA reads TGTGCTAGCAGCTTAACCGACCTGGGGCGAGAACTATCCAATGAGCAGTTCTTC. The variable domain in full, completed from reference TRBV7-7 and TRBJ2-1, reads GAGVSQSPRYKVTKRGQDVTLRCDPISSHATLYWYQQALGQGPEFLTYFNYEAQPDKSGLPSDRFSAERPEGSISTLTIQRTEQRDSAMYRCASSLTDLGRELSNEQFFGPGTRLTVL.

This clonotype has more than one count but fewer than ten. CDR3 residues: CASSEYYGTRNTEAFF. CDR3 bases: TGTGCCAGCAGTGAATATTACGGGACGAGGAACACTGAAGCTTTCTTT. The chain links TRBV25-1 to TRBJ1-1; D might be TRBD1 (5 bases). V was pared by 0 bases and J by 1 base, with 12 bases between. This CDR3 has 16 residues. Germline V gene lookup returns CDR1 MGHDK and CDR2 SYGVNS.

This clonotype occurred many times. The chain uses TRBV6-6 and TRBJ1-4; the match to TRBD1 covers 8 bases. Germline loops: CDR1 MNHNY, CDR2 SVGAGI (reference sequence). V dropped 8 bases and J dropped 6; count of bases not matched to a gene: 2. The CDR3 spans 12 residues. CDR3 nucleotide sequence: TGTGCCAGCGCGACAGGGGATGAAAAACTGTTTTTT. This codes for CASATGDEKLFF.

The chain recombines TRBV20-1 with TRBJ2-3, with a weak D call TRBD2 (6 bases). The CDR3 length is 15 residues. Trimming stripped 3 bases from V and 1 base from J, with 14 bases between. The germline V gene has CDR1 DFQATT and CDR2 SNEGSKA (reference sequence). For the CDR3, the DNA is TGCAGTGCTAGTGACTTTAGCGGACGCACAGATACGCAGTATTTT. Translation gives CSASDFSGRTDTQYF.

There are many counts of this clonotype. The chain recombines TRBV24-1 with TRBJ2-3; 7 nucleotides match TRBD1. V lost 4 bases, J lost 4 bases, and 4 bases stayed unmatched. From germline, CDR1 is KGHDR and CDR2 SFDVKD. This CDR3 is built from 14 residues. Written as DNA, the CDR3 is TGTGCCACCAGTGAACTGACAGGGCCAGATACGCAGTATTTT. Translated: CATSELTGPDTQYF.

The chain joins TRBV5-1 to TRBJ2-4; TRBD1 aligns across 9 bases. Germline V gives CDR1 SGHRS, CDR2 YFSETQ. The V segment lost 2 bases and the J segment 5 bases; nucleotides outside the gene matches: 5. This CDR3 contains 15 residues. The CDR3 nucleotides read TGCGCCAGCAGCTTAGCGACAGGGGGAGAAAACATTCAGTACTTC. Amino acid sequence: CASSLATGGENIQYF.

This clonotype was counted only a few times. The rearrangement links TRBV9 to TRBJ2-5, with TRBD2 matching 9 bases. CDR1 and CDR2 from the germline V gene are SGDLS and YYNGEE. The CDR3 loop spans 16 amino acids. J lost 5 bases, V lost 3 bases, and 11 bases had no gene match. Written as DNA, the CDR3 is TGTGCCAGCAGCGAAAACCCAGGACTAGCGTGGGAGACCCAGTACTTC. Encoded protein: CASSENPGLAWETQYF.

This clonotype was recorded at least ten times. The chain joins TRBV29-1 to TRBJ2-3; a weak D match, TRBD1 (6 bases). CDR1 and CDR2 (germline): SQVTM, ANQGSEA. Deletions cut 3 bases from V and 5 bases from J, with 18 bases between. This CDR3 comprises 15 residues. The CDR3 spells CSVDGTGTMGDTQYF. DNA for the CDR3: TGCAGCGTTGATGGGACCGGGACAATGGGAGATACGCAGTATTTT.

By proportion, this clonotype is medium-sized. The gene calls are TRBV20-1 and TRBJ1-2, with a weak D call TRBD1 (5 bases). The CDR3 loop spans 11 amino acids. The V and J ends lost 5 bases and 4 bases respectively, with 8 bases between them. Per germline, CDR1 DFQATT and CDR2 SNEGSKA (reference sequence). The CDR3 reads CSADDSYGYTF. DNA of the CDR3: TGCAGTGCTGACGACAGCTATGGCTACACCTTC.